This T cell receptor (beta chain) was recorded in a study of blood T cell repertoires in COVID-19. On the study more broadly: The samples span acute and convalescent COVID-19 from the United States, Italy and Spain. In each case, the material was cDNA or gDNA derived from T cells, B-cell-depleted T cells, or PBMCs.

Original data processing: Estimated nucleated cell counts came from reference gene primer amplification. Assay used: immunoSEQ multiplex PCR; TCRdb lists only in-frame clones, some missing. Clone size and the V and J calls come from that table; the DNA yielded D and trimming. The table shows some 150,000 clones, with 75% to 90% occurring only once. The CDR3 runs to 14 residues. In germline, CDR1 is MDHEN, CDR2 SYDVKM. V lost 9 bases to trimming and J lost 8 bases; unmatched junction nucleotides: 13. Sequencing was performed on peripheral blood. This rearrangement joins TRBV28 to TRBJ2-1; 7 nucleotides match TRBD1. This receptor was taken from a woman aged 40 to 55 with acute or convalescent COVID-19. CDR3 residues: CASHSLTGLDEQFF. For the CDR3, the DNA is TGTGCCAGTCACTCCCTGACAGGGTTGGATGAGCAGTTCTTC.